This T cell receptor beta chain was sequenced in a study of blood T cell repertoires in COVID-19. At the level of the study: Researchers got acute and convalescent COVID-19 samples from the United States, Italy and Spain.

Original handling: Reference gene primers were amplified, and this amplification served to estimate nucleated cell counts. Measured with immunoSEQ multiplex PCR; TCRdb has only the in-frame clones, and not every one. V and J calls plus clone size are reproduced from that table; the DNA served to infer D and trimming. The sample yields 100,000 or so clones, roughly 92% seen once. The V and J ends lost 6 bases and 5 bases, in that order; junction bases with no gene match: 4. Germline-derived CDR1 and CDR2 are MNHEY and SMNVEV (reference sequence). There are 13 residues in the CDR3. The specimen sequenced was peripheral blood. The chain uses TRBV27 and TRBJ1-2; 9 nucleotides match TRBD1. The clonotype was recovered from a man aged 65 to 79 with acute or convalescent COVID-19. CDR3 nucleotides: TGTGCCAGCAGCCTAGGGACAGGGTATGGCTACACCTTC. Amino acid sequence: CASSLGTGYGYTF.